This T cell receptor (beta chain) was observed in a study of T cells in Graves' hyperthyroidism and ophthalmopathy. With a duration under 2 months, the hyperthyroidism was newly diagnosed in patients aged 18 to 65. Diagnosis relied on clinical symptoms, serum thyroxine and TRAb, thyroid ultrasound and orbital computed tomography. Using RNA transcripts as the source, TCR beta CDR3 regions were amplified. Initially, a first-round RT-PCR of the TCR CDR3 employed the HTBI primer set. One entry per CDR3 protein, called by TCRdb with MiXCR from the multiplex PCR reads. The repertoire holds fewer than 400,000 distinct CDR3 sequences, with around a sixth as singletons. The CDR3 length is 16 residues. With V trimmed by 6 bases and J by 0 bases, 9 bases remained unmatched. Per the germline V gene, CDR1 is SNHLY and CDR2 is FYNNEI.

The chain has TRBV2 and TRBJ1-1; 8 bases align to TRBD1. The specimen was blood. The receptor's source is a man aged 30 to 39 with Graves' hyperthyroidism. The CDR3 spells CASSDGQGTLNTEAFF. CDR3 coding DNA: TGTGCCAGCAGCGACGGACAGGGCACATTGAACACTGAAGCTTTCTTT.